This T cell receptor (beta chain) appears in the sequencing data of a study of CD8+CD57+ T cells in acquired aplastic anemia. Study-level information: Sorted CD4+ and CD8+ cells yielded DNA averaging approximately 3 ug.

In this sample, this clonotype turned up many times. TCR beta VDJ and CDR3 were profiled, and genomic DNA was the template. MiXCR was run by TCRdb on the reads, yielding one entry per CDR3 protein. Counted here are about 160,000 distinct CDR3 sequences, roughly 45% occurring once; the ten biggest clones make up 1.1%. This TCR came from a human donor in good health. The sequenced material came from sorted CD4+, CD8+, or CD8+CD57+ T cells (not recorded which) from PBMCs.

The CDR3 is CSARSRTGREQYF. In DNA, the CDR3 is TGCAGTGCTAGATCTCGGACAGGGCGCGAGCAGTACTTC. J is TRBJ2-7 and V is TRBV20-1; 8 bases are shared with TRBD1. The CDR3 spans 13 residues. The J segment lost 6 bases and the V segment lost 2 bases, leaving 6 bases of the junction unmatched. The germline gives CDR1 DFQATT, CDR2 SNEGSKA (reference sequence).